This T cell receptor (beta chain) was sequenced in a study of blood T cell repertoires in COVID-19 (dated by TCRdb to about 2020). The study in broad terms: Collaborator samples came from the United States, Italy and Spain and covered acute and convalescent phases of COVID-19. The material from the prospective study consisted of cDNA or gDNA derived from T cells, B-cell-depleted T cells, or PBMCs. The dataset comprised deeply sampled blood TCRbeta repertoires from subjects exposed to, actively infected with, or recovered from COVID-19. The repertoires were released in a freely available public database intended as a resource for research on the immune response to SARS-CoV-2. The samples were drawn from the first 160 participants of the ongoing ImmuneRACE study and from under 1,500 subjects provided by 6 global collaborators. A de-identified subject ID, COVID-19 status, age in years and sex were almost always included in the sample metadata. Where available, HLA class I and class II types were obtained from metadata supplied by the sample provider rather than from assay-based typing. Summary of the overall study and its limitations: The quantity of clinical and demographic metadata differed by source and by participant and was supplied without curation.

The immunoSEQ Assay, a bias-controlled multiplex PCR, was used to amplify TCRbeta CDR3 regions from genomic DNA. The original methods were these. Nucleated cell counts per sample were estimated from amplification of reference gene primers within the assay. To quantify the absolute abundance of each unique TCRbeta CDR3 rearrangement, sequence reads were collapsed and filtered. Productive Simpson clonality was computed per sample as the square root of Simpson's diversity index over productive rearrangements. The clones in this table, taken by TCRdb from immuneACCESS, are in-frame only. Not every clone is retained; where verified, under half of the shortfall comes from an unresolved V gene, and the cause of the rest is unknown. The V and J calls and clone size were taken over from that table, and D and trimming were inferred from the DNA. For this sample there are a few hundred thousand clones; about nine tenths appear just once. The top ten hold over 1% of the sample.

A single count supports this clone. No antigen is known for it. A read error may account for a junction end that differs from germline. Participants in the prospective study were aged roughly 18 to 100 years, lived in 24 United States geographic areas, and enrolled through a virtual design. In the prospective study, cohorts were assigned on the basis of participant-reported clinical history obtained from a screening survey and a study questionnaire. In the prospective study, whole blood, serum and a nasopharyngeal or oropharyngeal swab were collected from each participant by mobile phlebotomists. Over a roughly 2-month period, participants in the prospective study had the option of providing additional blood draws and questionnaires. Before DNA extraction, blood samples from the prospective study were shipped at room temperature or frozen. The CDR3 runs 15 amino acids, cysteine and phenylalanine included. Just the 45-base CDR3 DNA is kept, in frame starting at base 1. CDR1 and CDR2 were assigned from the germline V gene (reference sequence) as SSHAT and FNYEAQ.

This receptor was taken from a woman aged 40 to 50 with acute COVID-19. The sequenced sample was PBMCs or T cells enriched from blood (not recorded which). The chain links TRBV7-7 with TRBJ2-5, and 8 junction bases match TRBD1. The DNA is TGTGCTAGCAGCATTGACAGGGGATACCAAGAGACCCAGTACTTC. Translated, it gives CASSIDRGYQETQYF.